This T cell receptor beta chain was recorded in a study of tissue T cells after allogeneic stem cell transplantation. The study, taken as a whole, reports: Motif-based clustering found tissue-specific repertoire signatures shared across patients, though few clones were shared.

A word on this clone: Its cognate antigen is unknown.

The germline V gene has CDR1 SEHNR and CDR2 FQNEAQ (reference sequence). V dropped 5 bases and J dropped 2 bases, with 9 bases sitting between them. The CDR3 runs 13 residues. Using immunoSEQ multiplex PCR, the repertoire was profiled, and TCRdb retains in-frame clones only, with some absent. This sample has 2,000 to 2,500 clones; roughly 80% occur once, and the top ten carry 6.2%. Several lines of graft-versus-host disease therapy were given to all patients, all with gastrointestinal involvement. This sequence was found in a male patient between 40 and 69 years old with steroid-refractory graft-versus-host disease after an allogeneic stem cell transplant. Some T cells may trace back to the graft donor. The sample was ileal tissue, taken at autopsy. The V and J genes are TRBV7-9 and TRBJ1-1; D is unclear. The CDR3, as DNA: TGTGCCAGCAGCCACGAGGCCAACACTGAAGCTTTCTTT. It encodes CASSHEANTEAFF.